The subject of this entry is one T cell receptor (beta chain). Its cognate antigen is unknown. A much larger clone lies one base from this, so it may be a read error. Since the CDR3 does not end with the conserved phenylalanine or tryptophan, this likely comes from a read error. The data belong to a study of CD8+CD57+ T cells in acquired aplastic anemia. General study points: Patients were compared with controls for CD8+ Simpson's diversity, and no significant difference emerged. Between patients and controls, around 31 CD8+ CDR3 sequences were found in common.

Researchers used genomic DNA as the template to profile TCR beta VDJ and CDR3. Each CDR3 protein is one row after TCRdb ran MiXCR on the reads. In the table there are more than 150,000 distinct CDR3 sequences, nearly 50% of which are singletons. Germline assignment: CDR1 SGHTA and CDR2 FQGNSA. The CDR3 spans 15 residues. V lost 5 bases and J lost 1, with 14 bases in between. Whoever was chosen for sequencing had shown CD8+CD57+ cell expansion by flow cytometry. The V and J genes are TRBV7-2 and TRBJ1-1, with a possible D match to TRBD1 (6 bases). The clonotype comes from a human donor with aplastic anemia. The sequenced sample consisted of sorted CD4+, CD8+, or CD8+CD57+ T cells (not recorded which) from PBMCs. The CDR3 DNA reads as TGTGCCAGCAGCCGGAAGGGGGGCCGGAACACTGAAGCTTTCCTT. Residues: CASSRKGGRNTEAFL.